Listed here are 3 T cell receptor beta chains from one sample, sequenced in a study of T cell responses to AZD1222 COVID-19 vaccine. The data were produced by immunoSEQ multiplex PCR, yet TCRdb's version contains in-frame clones alone and is incomplete. This sample has 120,000 or so clones, with about nine tenths found just once. The material was peripheral blood, obtained on day 0 of AZD1222 vaccination. These receptors were taken from an adult in good health.

The chain carries TRBV27 and TRBJ2-3; D gene ambiguous. Trimming removed 0 bases at V and 2 bases at J, with 15 bases between. Germline CDR1 reads MNHEY; CDR2 reads SMNVEV (reference sequence). The CDR3 extends over 17 amino acids. In DNA form, the CDR3 reads TGTGCCAGCAGTTTATCGTCGGCCCATCGGATCACAGATACGCAGTATTTT. This sequence encodes CASSLSSAHRITDTQYF.

The rearrangement joins TRBV9 to TRBJ1-6; TRBD1 agrees at 7 bases. This CDR3 contains 15 residues. After removal of 3 bases from V and 8 bases from J, the junction contained 8 bases not matched to a gene. Germline V lookup: CDR1 SGDLS, CDR2 YYNGEE. The CDR3 sequence: CASSAQQGPHSPLHF. The CDR3 DNA is TGTGCCAGCAGCGCTCAACAGGGGCCTCATTCACCCCTCCACTTT.

V usage is TRBV7-8 and J usage is TRBJ2-5; D is uncertain. The CDR3 runs 14 residues. The V end lost 5 bases, the J end lost 0 bases, and 10 bases lay between the germline ends. Germline CDR1 reads SGHVS; CDR2 reads FQNEAQ. CDR3 sequence reads: CASSLLQYQETQYF. For the CDR3, the DNA is TGTGCCAGCAGCCTACTACAGTACCAAGAGACCCAGTACTTC.